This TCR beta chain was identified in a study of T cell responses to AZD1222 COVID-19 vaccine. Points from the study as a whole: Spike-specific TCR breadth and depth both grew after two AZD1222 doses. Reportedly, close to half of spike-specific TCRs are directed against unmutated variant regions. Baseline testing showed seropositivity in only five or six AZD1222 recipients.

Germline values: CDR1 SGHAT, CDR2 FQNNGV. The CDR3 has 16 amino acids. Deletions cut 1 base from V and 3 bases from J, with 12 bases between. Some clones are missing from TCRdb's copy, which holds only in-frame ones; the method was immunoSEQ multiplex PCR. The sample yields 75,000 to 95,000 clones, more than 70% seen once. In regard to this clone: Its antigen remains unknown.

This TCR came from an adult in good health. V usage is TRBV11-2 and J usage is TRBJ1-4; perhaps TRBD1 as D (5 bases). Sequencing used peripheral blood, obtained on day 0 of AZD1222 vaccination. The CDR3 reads CASSLVQGGSNEKLFF. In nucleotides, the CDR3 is TGTGCCAGCAGCTTAGTTCAGGGCGGTTCTAATGAAAAACTGTTTTTT.